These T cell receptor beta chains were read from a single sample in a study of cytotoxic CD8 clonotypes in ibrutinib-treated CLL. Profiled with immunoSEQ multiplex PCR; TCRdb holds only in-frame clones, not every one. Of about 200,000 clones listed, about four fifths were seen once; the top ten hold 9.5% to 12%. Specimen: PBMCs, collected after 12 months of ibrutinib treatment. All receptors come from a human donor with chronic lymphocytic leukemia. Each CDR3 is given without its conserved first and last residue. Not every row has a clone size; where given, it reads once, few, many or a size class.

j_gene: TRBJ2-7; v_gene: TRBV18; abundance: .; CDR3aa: ASSGESYEQY
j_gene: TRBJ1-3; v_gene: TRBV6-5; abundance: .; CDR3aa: ASRRDSNSGNTIY
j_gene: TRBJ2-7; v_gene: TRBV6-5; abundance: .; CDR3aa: ASSTPSTDDEQY
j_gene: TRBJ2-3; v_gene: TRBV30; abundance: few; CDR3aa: AWSWNRGPSDTQY
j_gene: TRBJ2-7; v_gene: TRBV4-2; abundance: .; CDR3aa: ASSQGGGGYEQY
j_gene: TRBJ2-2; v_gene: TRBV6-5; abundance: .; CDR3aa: ASWGGQAPGGELF
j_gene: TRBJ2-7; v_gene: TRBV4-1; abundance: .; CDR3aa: ASSQSPGTSSYEQY
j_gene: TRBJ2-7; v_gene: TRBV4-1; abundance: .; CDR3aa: ASSLLAAVTYEQY
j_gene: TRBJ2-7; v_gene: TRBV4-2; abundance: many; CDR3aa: ASSQVLFDEQY
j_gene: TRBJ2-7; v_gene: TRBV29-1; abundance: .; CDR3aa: SVRQEYEQY
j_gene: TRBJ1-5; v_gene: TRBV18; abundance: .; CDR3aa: ASSLRDGNQPQH
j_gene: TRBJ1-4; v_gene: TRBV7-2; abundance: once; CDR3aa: ASSLGSVNEKLF
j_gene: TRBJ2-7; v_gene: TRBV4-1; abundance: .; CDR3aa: ASSPTGTDTYEQY
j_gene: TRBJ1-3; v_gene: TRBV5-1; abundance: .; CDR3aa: ASSSGQDLISGNTIY
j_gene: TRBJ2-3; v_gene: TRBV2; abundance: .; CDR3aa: ASVPSGGVSTDTQY
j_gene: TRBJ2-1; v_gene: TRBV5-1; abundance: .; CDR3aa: ASSWSSGRDSEQF
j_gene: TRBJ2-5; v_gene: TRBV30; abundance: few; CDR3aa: AWSRRNKETQY
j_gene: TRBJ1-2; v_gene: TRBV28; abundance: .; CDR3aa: ASSLPGGFGYGYT
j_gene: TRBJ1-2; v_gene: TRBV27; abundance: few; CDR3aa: ASSGERGWGYT
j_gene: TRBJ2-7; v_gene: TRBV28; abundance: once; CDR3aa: ASSPTGGFYEQY
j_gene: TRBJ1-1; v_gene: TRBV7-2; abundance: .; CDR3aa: ASSTMTGVSTEAF
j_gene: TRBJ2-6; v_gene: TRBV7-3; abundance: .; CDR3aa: ASSLPASGANVLT
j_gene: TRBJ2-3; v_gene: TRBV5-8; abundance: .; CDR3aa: ASSRGQTGSSDTQY